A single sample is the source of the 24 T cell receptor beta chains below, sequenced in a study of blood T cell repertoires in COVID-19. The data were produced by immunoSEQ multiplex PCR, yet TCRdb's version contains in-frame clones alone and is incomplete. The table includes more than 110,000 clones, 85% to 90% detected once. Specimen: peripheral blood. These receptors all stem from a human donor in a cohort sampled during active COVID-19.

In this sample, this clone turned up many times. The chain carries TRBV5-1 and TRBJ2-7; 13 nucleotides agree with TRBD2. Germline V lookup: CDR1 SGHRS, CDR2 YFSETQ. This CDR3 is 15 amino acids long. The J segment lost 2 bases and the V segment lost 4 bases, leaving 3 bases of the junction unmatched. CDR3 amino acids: CASSATSGGAYEQYF. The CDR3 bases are TGCGCCAGCAGCGCCACTAGCGGGGGGGCCTACGAGCAGTACTTC.

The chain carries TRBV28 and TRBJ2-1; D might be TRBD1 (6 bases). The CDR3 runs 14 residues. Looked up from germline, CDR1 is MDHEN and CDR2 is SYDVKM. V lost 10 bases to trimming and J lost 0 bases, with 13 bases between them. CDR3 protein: CATGAPSSYNEQFF. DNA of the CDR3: TGTGCCACAGGGGCTCCTAGCTCCTACAATGAGCAGTTCTTC.

Here the CDR3 DNA reads TGTGCCAGCAGTTTCTGGCAGTCCCAAAATGAAAAACTGTTTTTT. The encoded protein is CASSFWQSQNEKLFF. The chain carries TRBV28 and TRBJ1-4, with D hard to call. Germline CDR1 is MDHEN and CDR2 is SYDVKM. Trimming pared 3 bases from V and 5 bases from J, leaving 13 bases between. The CDR3 is 15 amino acids.

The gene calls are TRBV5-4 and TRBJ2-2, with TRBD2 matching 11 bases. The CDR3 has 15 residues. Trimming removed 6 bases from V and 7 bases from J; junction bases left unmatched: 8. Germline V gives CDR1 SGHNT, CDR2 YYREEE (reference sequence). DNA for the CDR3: TGTGCCAGCACCATTAGCGGGAGGGCAAGCGGGGAGCTGTTTTTT. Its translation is CASTISGRASGELFF.

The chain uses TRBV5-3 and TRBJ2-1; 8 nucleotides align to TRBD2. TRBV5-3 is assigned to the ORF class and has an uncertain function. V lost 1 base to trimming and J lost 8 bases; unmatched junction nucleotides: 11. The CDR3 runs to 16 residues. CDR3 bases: TGTGCCAGAAGCTTGAAGGCGGGAGGTAGGGTGGATGAGCAGTTCTTC. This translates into CARSLKAGGRVDEQFF.

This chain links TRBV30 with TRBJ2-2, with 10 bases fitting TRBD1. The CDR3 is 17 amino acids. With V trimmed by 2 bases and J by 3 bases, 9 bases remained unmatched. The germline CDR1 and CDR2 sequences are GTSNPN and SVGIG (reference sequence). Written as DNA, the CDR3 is TGTGCCTGGAGTAATGTTATGGGACAGGGGTACACCGGGGAGCTGTTTTTT. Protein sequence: CAWSNVMGQGYTGELFF.

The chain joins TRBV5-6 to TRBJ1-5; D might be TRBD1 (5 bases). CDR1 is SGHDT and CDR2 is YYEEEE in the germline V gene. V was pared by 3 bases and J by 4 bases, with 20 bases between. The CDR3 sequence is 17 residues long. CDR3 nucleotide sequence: TGTGCCAGCAGCTCAATTCCCCCAGGACACGTAAATCAGCCCCAGCATTTT. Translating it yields CASSSIPPGHVNQPQHF.

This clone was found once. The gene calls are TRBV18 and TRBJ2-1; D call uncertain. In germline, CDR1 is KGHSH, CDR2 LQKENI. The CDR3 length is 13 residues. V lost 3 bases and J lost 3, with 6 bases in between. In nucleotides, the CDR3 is TGTGCCAGCTCACCCCCCAGCTACAATGAGCAGTTCTTC. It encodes CASSPPSYNEQFF.

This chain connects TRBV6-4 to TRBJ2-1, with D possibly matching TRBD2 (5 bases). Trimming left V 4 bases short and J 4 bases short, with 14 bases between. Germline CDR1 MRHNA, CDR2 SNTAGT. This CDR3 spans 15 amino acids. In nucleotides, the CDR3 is TGTGCCAGCAGTGTTGAGGGAGACCCATACAATGAGCAGTTCTTC. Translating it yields CASSVEGDPYNEQFF.

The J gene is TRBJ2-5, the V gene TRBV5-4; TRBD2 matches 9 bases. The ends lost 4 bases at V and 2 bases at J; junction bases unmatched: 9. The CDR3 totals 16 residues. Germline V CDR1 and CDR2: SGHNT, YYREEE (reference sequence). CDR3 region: CASSRGLADQQETQYF. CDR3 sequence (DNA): TGTGCCAGCAGCAGGGGACTAGCCGACCAACAAGAGACCCAGTACTTC.

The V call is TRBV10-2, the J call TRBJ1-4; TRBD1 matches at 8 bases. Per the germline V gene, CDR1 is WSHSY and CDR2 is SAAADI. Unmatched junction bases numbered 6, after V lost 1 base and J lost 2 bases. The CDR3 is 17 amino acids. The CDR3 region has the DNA TGCGCCAGCAGTGAGTACACAGGGGGGTGGACTAATGAAAAACTGTTTTTT. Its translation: CASSEYTGGWTNEKLFF.

CDR3 sequence: CASSLGLAGGKETQYF. The CDR3 DNA sequence: TGTGCCAGCAGCTTGGGACTAGCGGGAGGTAAAGAGACCCAGTACTTC. The rearrangement links TRBV11-3 to TRBJ2-5; 15 bases agree with TRBD2. The CDR3 has 16 amino acids. The germline V gene encodes CDR1 SGHNT and CDR2 YENEEA. Trimming removed 3 bases from V and 3 bases from J; junction bases left unmatched: 2.

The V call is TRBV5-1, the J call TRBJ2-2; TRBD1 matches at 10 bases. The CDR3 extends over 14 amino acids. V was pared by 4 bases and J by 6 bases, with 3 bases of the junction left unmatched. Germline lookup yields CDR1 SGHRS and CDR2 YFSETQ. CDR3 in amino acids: CASSGDRGAGELFF. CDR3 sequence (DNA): TGCGCCAGCAGCGGGGACAGGGGCGCCGGGGAGCTGTTTTTT.

This CDR3 reads CASSPPGGVNTEAFF. The DNA of the CDR3 is TGTGCCAGCAGCCCGCCTGGGGGCGTGAACACTGAAGCTTTCTTT. The gene calls are TRBV7-9 and TRBJ1-1, with D possibly being TRBD1 (6 bases). The CDR3 length is 15 residues. CDR1 and CDR2 (germline): SEHNR, FQNEAQ (reference sequence). V lost 5 bases to trimming and J lost 0 bases, with 13 bases between them.

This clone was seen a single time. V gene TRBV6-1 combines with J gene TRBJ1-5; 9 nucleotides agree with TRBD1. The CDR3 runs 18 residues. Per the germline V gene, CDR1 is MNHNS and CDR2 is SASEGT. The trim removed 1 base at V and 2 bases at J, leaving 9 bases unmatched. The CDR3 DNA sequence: TGTGCCAGCAGTGAAGAGGGACAGGGACTGTATGGCAATCAGCCCCAGCATTTT. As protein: CASSEEGQGLYGNQPQHF.

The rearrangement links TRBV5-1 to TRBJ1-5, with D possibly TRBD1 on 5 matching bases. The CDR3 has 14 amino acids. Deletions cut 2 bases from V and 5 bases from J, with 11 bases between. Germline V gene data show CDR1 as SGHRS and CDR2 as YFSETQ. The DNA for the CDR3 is TGCGCCAGCAGCTTTATGGGGGGAGATCAGCCCCAGCATTTT. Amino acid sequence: CASSFMGGDQPQHF.

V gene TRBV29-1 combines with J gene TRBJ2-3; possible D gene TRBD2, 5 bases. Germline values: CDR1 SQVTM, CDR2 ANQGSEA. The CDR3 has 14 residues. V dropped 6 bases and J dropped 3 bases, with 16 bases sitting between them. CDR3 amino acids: CSVIDLGATDTQYF. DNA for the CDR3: TGCAGCGTAATAGACCTGGGAGCTACAGATACGCAGTATTTT.

CDR3 DNA sequence: TGTGCCAGCAGCCTGCCAGCCGGGACTAGCGGGACTTCCTACAATGAGCAGTTCTTC. It is translated as CASSLPAGTSGTSYNEQFF. The chain joins TRBV11-2 to TRBJ2-1; 13 positions match TRBD2. Germline V gene data show CDR1 as SGHAT and CDR2 as FQNNGV. The J segment lost 1 base and the V segment lost 5 bases, leaving 11 bases of the junction unmatched. This CDR3 comprises 19 residues.

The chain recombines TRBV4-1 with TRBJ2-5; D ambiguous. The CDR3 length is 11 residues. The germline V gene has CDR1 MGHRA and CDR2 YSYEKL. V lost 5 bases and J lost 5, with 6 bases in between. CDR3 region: CASSYGETQYF. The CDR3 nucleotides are TGCGCCAGCAGCTACGGGGAGACCCAGTACTTC.

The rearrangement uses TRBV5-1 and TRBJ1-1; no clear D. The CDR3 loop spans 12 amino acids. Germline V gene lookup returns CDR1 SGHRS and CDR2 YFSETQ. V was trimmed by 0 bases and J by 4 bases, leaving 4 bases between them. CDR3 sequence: CASSLGSTEAFF. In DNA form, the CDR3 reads TGCGCCAGCAGCTTGGGGAGCACTGAAGCTTTCTTT.

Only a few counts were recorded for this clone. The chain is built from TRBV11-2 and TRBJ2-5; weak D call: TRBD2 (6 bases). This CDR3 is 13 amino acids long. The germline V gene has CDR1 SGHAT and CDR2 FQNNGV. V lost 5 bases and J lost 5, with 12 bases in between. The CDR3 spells CASSPRRGETQYF. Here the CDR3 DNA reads TGTGCCAGCAGCCCCCGCCGGGGGGAGACCCAGTACTTC.

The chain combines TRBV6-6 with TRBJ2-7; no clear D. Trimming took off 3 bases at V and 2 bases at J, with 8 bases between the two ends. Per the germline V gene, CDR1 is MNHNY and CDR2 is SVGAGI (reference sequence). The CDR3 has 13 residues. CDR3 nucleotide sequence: TGTGCCAGCAGTTATCACTCGACCTACGAGCAGTACTTC. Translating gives CASSYHSTYEQYF.

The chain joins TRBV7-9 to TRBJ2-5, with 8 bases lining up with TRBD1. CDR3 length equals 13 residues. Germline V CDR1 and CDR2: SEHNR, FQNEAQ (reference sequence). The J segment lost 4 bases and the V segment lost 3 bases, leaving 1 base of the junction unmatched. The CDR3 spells CASSFDRGETQYF. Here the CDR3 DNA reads TGTGCCAGCAGCTTTGACAGGGGAGAGACCCAGTACTTC.

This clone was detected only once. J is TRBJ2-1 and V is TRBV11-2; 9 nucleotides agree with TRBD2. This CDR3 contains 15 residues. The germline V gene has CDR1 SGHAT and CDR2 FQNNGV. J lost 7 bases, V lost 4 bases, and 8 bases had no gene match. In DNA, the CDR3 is TGTGCCAGCAGCTCCCGGCGGGAGGGCTTGAATGAGCAGTTCTTC. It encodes CASSSRREGLNEQFF.